This paragraph reports one T cell receptor beta chain. The junction and the germline gene differ at one end; a read error may be behind it. CDR1 and CDR2 from the germline V gene are KGHSH and LQKENI. This CDR3 is 15 amino acids long. Only in-frame clones appear in the TCRdb table, and some are missing; sequencing was by immunoSEQ multiplex PCR. The sample carries about 130,000 clones, roughly 79% recorded once. This specimen comes from a study of blood T cell repertoires in COVID-19. Study in general: Donors in the United States, Italy and Spain gave samples during acute or convalescent COVID-19.

Sequenced sample: peripheral blood. This clonotype originated in an elderly man with acute or convalescent COVID-19. The V and J genes are TRBV18 and TRBJ2-3; D gene uncertain. This chain's CDR3 is CASSPLSSEAEAQYF. CDR3 in DNA: TGTGCCAGCTCCCCACTCTCCTCCGAGGCAGAAGCGCAGTATTTT.